This passage covers 27 T cell receptor beta chains from one sample sequenced in a study of shared clonotypes between healthy human individuals. Some clones are missing from TCRdb's copy, which holds only in-frame ones; the method was immunoSEQ multiplex PCR. There are more than 2,000,000 clones in the sample; approximately 93% occur only once, and 0.35% to 0.45% lies in the top ten. Sequenced input: naive CD4+ T cells from PBMCs. This sample's subset: CD45RA+ positively selected. These receptor sequences come from a man between 18 and 35 years old in good health. Some clones in this sample may be carry-over from other donors' samples.

The chain employs TRBV18 and TRBJ2-7; D may be TRBD2 (6 bases). V lost 3 bases and J lost 6, with 18 bases in between. CDR3 length equals 15 residues. Germline V lookup: CDR1 KGHSH, CDR2 LQKENI. The CDR3 DNA reads TGTGCCAGCTCACCCGCTGGCCGGGACTCCCCCGAGCAGTACTTC. As protein: CASSPAGRDSPEQYF.

The chain uses TRBV11-3 and TRBJ2-3, with D unresolved. Germline CDR1 and CDR2: SGHNT and YENEEA. Deletions cut 5 bases from V and 2 bases from J, with 17 bases between. There are 16 residues in the CDR3. CDR3 loop: CASSPGLLEHTDTQYF. The CDR3 coding sequence is TGTGCCAGCAGCCCCGGGCTCCTAGAACACACAGATACGCAGTATTTT.

As for this clone: An end of the junction differs from the germline gene, which may be a read error. This sequence joins TRBV7-9 and TRBJ2-2; D might be TRBD1 or TRBD2, each matching 5 bases. CDR1 is SEHNR and CDR2 is FQNEAQ in the germline V gene (reference sequence). The CDR3 is 15 residues long. CDR3 DNA: TGTGCCAGCAGCTTGAGGGGTCCGAACACCGGGAAGCTGTTTTTT. Amino acid sequence: CASSLRGPNTGKLFF.

The count of this clone is one. The chain joins TRBV5-1 to TRBJ2-2; D gene unclear. The V end lost 4 bases, the J end lost 5 bases, and 9 bases lay between the germline ends. CDR1 SGHRS and CDR2 YFSETQ come from the germline V gene. The CDR3 sequence is 13 residues long. CDR3 bases: TGCGCCAGCAGCACGGGCCCTACCGGGGAGCTGTTTTTT. Its protein product is CASSTGPTGELFF.

Points on this clone: This sample also contains other DNA sequences that code for the same CDR3. This chain connects TRBV5-1 to TRBJ1-3; no firm D call. The CDR3 sequence is 14 residues long. The germline gives CDR1 SGHRS, CDR2 YFSETQ. V was cut by 0 bases and J by 3 bases, with 7 bases left in between. CDR3 residues: CASSLVGYGNTIYF. The CDR3 DNA sequence: TGCGCCAGCAGCTTGGTAGGGTATGGAAACACCATATATTTT.

A single count supports this clone. The genes are TRBV5-4 and TRBJ2-6, with 11 nucleotides matching TRBD1. Losses at the gene ends were 3 bases for V and 0 bases for J; bases not matched to a gene: 11. The CDR3 is 20 residues long. The germline V gene has CDR1 SGHNT and CDR2 YYREEE (reference sequence). The CDR3 DNA reads as TGTGCCAGCAGCTCCACCCCTCGGACAGGGGGCGCCTCTGGGGCCAACGTCCTGACTTTC. Protein sequence: CASSSTPRTGGASGANVLTF.

This clone occurred once. The same CDR3 is also encoded by other DNA sequences in this sample. The V call is TRBV15, the J call TRBJ2-7, with 7 bases aligning to TRBD1. CDR1 is LNHNV, CDR2 YYDKDF, per germline (reference sequence). Trimming removed 0 bases from V and 3 bases from J; junction bases left unmatched: 8. This CDR3 contains 16 residues. The CDR3: CATSRDRDRVGYEQYF. The CDR3, as DNA: TGTGCCACCAGCAGAGACCGAGACAGGGTGGGCTACGAGCAGTACTTC.

The chain links TRBV14 to TRBJ2-7, with D unresolved. With 2 bases removed from V and 5 bases from J, the gap between germline ends came to 7 bases. This CDR3 has 12 amino acids. CDR1 and CDR2 (germline): SGHDN, FVKESK. The CDR3, as DNA: TGTGCCAGCAGCCAACTGGCACACGAGCAGTACTTC. Its protein product is CASSQLAHEQYF.

This chain connects TRBV6-1 to TRBJ2-7; D might be TRBD1 (5 bases). CDR1 is MNHNS and CDR2 is SASEGT in the germline V gene. Trimming shortened V by 8 bases and J by 3 bases, and 14 bases separated the two germline ends. The CDR3 extends over 13 amino acids. The CDR3 loop reads CASGAEMGYEQYF. For the CDR3, the DNA is TGTGCCAGCGGGGCCGAAATGGGCTACGAGCAGTACTTC.

The genes are TRBV7-9 and TRBJ1-4; the D is unclear. Trimming pared 5 bases from V and 8 bases from J, leaving 12 bases between. The CDR3 totals 13 residues. Germline-derived CDR1 and CDR2 are SEHNR and FQNEAQ (reference sequence). The DNA of the CDR3 is TGTGCCAGCAGCCCCCCTGGGGTAGAAAAACTGTTTTTT. Protein: CASSPPGVEKLFF. The whole variable domain, filled in from reference TRBV7-9 and TRBJ1-4, reads DTGVSQNPRHKITKRGQNVTFRCDPISEHNRLYWYRQTLGQGPEFLTYFQNEAQLEKSRLLSDRFSAERPKGSFSTLEIQRTEQGDSAMYLCASSPPGVEKLFFGSGTQLSVL.

This clone was counted a single time. The rearrangement uses TRBV4-1 and TRBJ2-7, with TRBD1 identical over 12 bases. The CDR3 has 16 amino acids. The V gene end was trimmed by 0 bases and the J gene end by 6 bases; junction bases not matched to a gene: 6. CDR1 and CDR2 (germline): MGHRA, YSYEKL. The CDR3 region has the DNA TGCGCCAGCAGCCAAGATGGGGACAGGGGGCGATCCGAGCAGTACTTC. Its translation: CASSQDGDRGRSEQYF.

V gene TRBV7-3 combines with J gene TRBJ2-4; D is possibly TRBD1 or TRBD2 (5 bases each). CDR1 is SGHTA, CDR2 FQGTGA, per germline. Trimming stripped 3 bases from V and 0 bases from J, with 15 bases between. The CDR3 consists of 17 residues. The DNA for the CDR3 is TGTGCCAGCAGCTTGCATGGGGGACCTTCAGCCAAAAACATTCAGTACTTC. This gives the protein CASSLHGGPSAKNIQYF.

For the CDR3, the DNA is TGCAGCGTCCCGGGACAGGGTGTGAGGGAGACCCAGTACTTC. It codes for CSVPGQGVRETQYF. V is TRBV29-1 and J is TRBJ2-7, with 9 bases fitting TRBD1. The J call may be mistaken, given a closer DNA end match to TRBJ2-5. CDR1 is SQVTM and CDR2 is ANQGSEA in the germline V gene. The CDR3 spans 14 residues.

The chain carries TRBV7-2 and TRBJ2-7, with TRBD2 matching 8 bases. The CDR3 runs to 16 residues. Germline CDR1 and CDR2: SGHTA and FQGNSA. Losses at the gene ends were 2 bases for V and 0 bases for J; bases not matched to a gene: 6. In DNA form, the CDR3 reads TGTGCCAGCAGCTTATTTAGCGGGGTTAGCTCCTACGAGCAGTACTTC. This gives the protein CASSLFSGVSSYEQYF.

The chain employs TRBV28 and TRBJ2-3, with a tentative D call TRBD2 (5 bases). The CDR3 totals 13 residues. V lost 8 bases to trimming and J lost 6 bases, with 15 bases between them. CDR1 and CDR2 (germline): MDHEN, SYDVKM. CDR3 coding DNA: TGTGCCAGCCTCTCTGGACTGCCGGATACGCAGTATTTT. Residues: CASLSGLPDTQYF.

This CDR3 reads CASSLAAGGTTDTQYF. The CDR3 nucleotides are TGCGCCAGCAGCTTGGCTGCGGGAGGGACCACAGATACGCAGTATTTT. The rearrangement uses TRBV5-1 and TRBJ2-3, with 9 bases that match TRBD2. Germline CDR1 and CDR2: SGHRS and YFSETQ. J lost 2 bases, V lost 0 bases, and 4 bases had no gene match. The CDR3 totals 16 residues.

The chain uses TRBV6-6 and TRBJ2-7; TRBD1 aligns across 7 bases. Germline values: CDR1 MNHNY, CDR2 SVGAGI (reference sequence). The CDR3 covers 14 residues. Trimming cost V 7 bases and J 0 bases; bases outside gene matches: 6. CDR3 residues: CASTPDRASYEQYF. The CDR3 coding sequence is TGTGCCAGCACGCCAGACAGGGCCTCCTACGAGCAGTACTTC.

The rearrangement joins TRBV28 to TRBJ2-5; TRBD2 aligns across 7 bases. The CDR3 consists of 17 residues. Trimming at V came to 2 bases and at J to 2 bases, leaving 11 bases not matched to a gene. The germline V gene has CDR1 MDHEN and CDR2 SYDVKM. CDR3 DNA sequence: TGTGCCAGCAGTTTAAGGCGGCTCGAGCGGGGACAAGAGACCCAGTACTTC. Its translation: CASSLRRLERGQETQYF. The variable domain in full, with the rest retrieved from reference TRBV28 and TRBJ2-5, is DVKVTQSSRYLVKRTGEKVFLECVQDMDHENMFWYRQDPGLGLRLIYFSYDVKMKEKGDIPEGYSVSREKKERFSLILESASTNQTSMYLCASSLRRLERGQETQYFGPGTRLLVL.

The chain uses TRBV5-1 and TRBJ1-2, with D tentatively TRBD1 (5 bases). The V gene's germline CDR1 is SGHRS and CDR2 YFSETQ. V gave up 0 bases and J gave up 4 bases, with 10 bases separating them. The CDR3 is 14 amino acids. CDR3 sequence reads: CASSLGRVGYGYTF. The CDR3 DNA reads as TGCGCCAGCAGCTTGGGCAGGGTAGGCTATGGCTACACCTTC.

The V call is TRBV20-1, the J call TRBJ2-7; possibly TRBD1 for D (5 bases). Trimming left V 6 bases short and J 7 bases short, with 10 bases between. CDR1 and CDR2 from the germline V gene are DFQATT and SNEGSKA (reference sequence). The CDR3 is 10 residues long. The CDR3 reads CSAQYREQYF. The CDR3 DNA reads TGCAGTGCCCAGTACAGGGAGCAGTACTTC.

V gene TRBV18 combines with J gene TRBJ1-2, with 8 positions matching TRBD1. The CDR3 contains 12 residues. V trimming: 5 bases; J trimming: 11 bases; junction bases outside the gene matches: 7. Germline values: CDR1 KGHSH, CDR2 LQKENI. CDR3 sequence: CASSTDTGGYTF. The CDR3 DNA reads as TGTGCCAGCTCAACCGACACAGGGGGGTACACCTTC.

This clone has only one observation. V gene TRBV7-6 combines with J gene TRBJ2-7; D unresolved. V lost 2 bases, J lost 3 bases, and 14 bases lay in between. In germline, CDR1 is SGHVS, CDR2 FNYEAQ. This CDR3 region has 15 residues. Written as DNA, the CDR3 is TGTGCCAGCAGCTTACGGGCAGGAACTCTCTACGAGCAGTACTTC. It is translated as CASSLRAGTLYEQYF.

This chain uses TRBV28 with TRBJ1-1; the D gene is possibly TRBD1 (6 bases). V lost 3 bases and J 0 bases, leaving 8 bases between the germline ends. This CDR3 has 14 amino acids. CDR1 and CDR2 (germline): MDHEN, SYDVKM. The CDR3 DNA is TGTGCCAGCAGTTTCGGGGGCTTGAACACTGAAGCTTTCTTT. The encoded protein is CASSFGGLNTEAFF. Full variable domain (missing parts from reference TRBV28 and TRBJ1-1): DVKVTQSSRYLVKRTGEKVFLECVQDMDHENMFWYRQDPGLGLRLIYFSYDVKMKEKGDIPEGYSVSREKKERFSLILESASTNQTSMYLCASSFGGLNTEAFFGQGTRLTVV.

The genes are TRBV14 and TRBJ1-4; the D is unclear. The CDR3 consists of 13 residues. CDR1 and CDR2 from the germline V gene are SGHDN and FVKESK. V gave up 1 base and J gave up 8 bases, with 8 bases separating them. The chain's CDR3 is CASSQGSGEKLFF. The CDR3 DNA is TGTGCCAGCAGCCAAGGCTCGGGGGAAAAACTGTTTTTT.

This chain links TRBV7-3 with TRBJ2-1; 7 nucleotides align to TRBD1. The CDR3 covers 17 residues. Germline V lookup: CDR1 SGHTA, CDR2 FQGTGA. After removal of 2 bases from V and 0 bases from J, the junction contained 7 bases not matched to a gene. The CDR3 spells CASSLLGKGASYNEQFF. CDR3 nucleotide sequence: TGTGCCAGCAGCTTACTTGGAAAGGGGGCCTCCTACAATGAGCAGTTCTTC.

The rearrangement joins TRBV5-4 to TRBJ2-7, with 11 bases fitting TRBD2. The junction had 10 bases not matched to a gene; V was cut back by 3 bases and J by 5 bases. CDR3 length: 16 residues. Germline lookup yields CDR1 SGHNT and CDR2 YYREEE (reference sequence). The CDR3, as DNA: TGTGCCAGCAGCTACAAACTAGCGGGAGAAGCCCACGAGCAGTACTTC. It specifies CASSYKLAGEAHEQYF. Supplemented by reference TRBV5-4 and TRBJ2-7, the full variable domain reads ETGVTQSPTHLIKTRGQQVTLRCSSQSGHNTVSWYQQALGQGPQFIFQYYREEENGRGNFPPRFSGLQFPNYSSELNVNALELDDSALYLCASSYKLAGEAHEQYFGPGTRLTVT.

DNA for the CDR3: TGTGCCAGTCTCTCGGACACCCTGAACACTGAAGCTTTCTTT. Translating gives CASLSDTLNTEAFF. The chain carries TRBV27 and TRBJ1-1, with D possibly matching TRBD1 (5 bases). Germline CDR1 is MNHEY and CDR2 is SMNVEV (reference sequence). V lost 9 bases to trimming and J lost 0 bases, with 14 bases between them. CDR3 length: 14 residues.